One sample yielded the 23 T cell receptor beta chains listed below, sequenced in a study of cytomegalovirus exposure and HLA in healthy donors listed by TCRdb under 2017. Receptor amplification or capture employed the immunoSEQ multiplex PCR assay. TCRdb holds this immuneACCESS table with in-frame rearrangements only. Some clones are missing; in checked studies, unresolved V genes explain under half, and the rest has no known cause. Across this sample there are tens of thousands of clones, with 90% to 95% seen only once. The ten largest clones add up to 2.2% of the sample. Sequencing was done on a sample of PBMCs. The receptors originated from a young woman in good health and CMV-seronegative.

The rearrangement joins TRBV29-1 to TRBJ2-5, with 9 bases matching TRBD1. This CDR3 spans 12 amino acids. CDR1 is SQVTM and CDR2 is ANQGSEA in the germline V gene. V trimming: 7 bases; J trimming: 4 bases; junction bases outside the gene matches: 4. In DNA, the CDR3 is TGCAGCGGTTCGACAGGGGGAGAGACCCAGTACTTC. This sequence encodes CSGSTGGETQYF.

The chain couples TRBV28 to TRBJ1-5, with D perhaps matching TRBD1 (6 bases). Germline lookup yields CDR1 MDHEN and CDR2 SYDVKM. This CDR3 is built from 17 residues. Trimming left V 3 bases short and J 4 bases short, with 19 bases between. This CDR3 reads CASSFSPSGAGNQPQHF. The CDR3 DNA reads as TGTGCCAGCAGTTTCTCCCCTTCAGGGGCCGGAAATCAGCCCCAGCATTTT. Full variable domain (remainder filled in from reference TRBV28 and TRBJ1-5): DVKVTQSSRYLVKRTGEKVFLECVQDMDHENMFWYRQDPGLGLRLIYFSYDVKMKEKGDIPEGYSVSREKKERFSLILESASTNQTSMYLCASSFSPSGAGNQPQHFGDGTRLSIL.

The chain carries TRBV28 and TRBJ2-3, with 11 nucleotides matching TRBD2. The CDR3 sequence is 16 residues long. The J segment lost 3 bases and the V segment lost 5 bases, leaving 7 bases of the junction unmatched. Germline V gives CDR1 MDHEN, CDR2 SYDVKM. DNA for the CDR3: TGTGCCAGCAGTGATTCTAGCGGGAGGATTACAGATACGCAGTATTTT. This gives the protein CASSDSSGRITDTQYF.

The chain carries TRBV5-8 and TRBJ2-3, with 7 bases aligning to TRBD2. From germline, CDR1 is SGHTS and CDR2 YDEGEE. With 4 bases clipped from V and 1 base from J, the junction kept 9 bases outside the gene matches. The CDR3 loop spans 16 amino acids. DNA of the CDR3: TGTGCCAGCAGCAAGGGAGGGGATCATCGCACAGATACGCAGTATTTT. Amino acids: CASSKGGDHRTDTQYF.

This clone has only one observation. The gene calls are TRBV15 and TRBJ1-2; no clear D. V lost 8 bases to trimming and J lost 9 bases, with 4 bases between them. CDR3 size: 8 residues. In germline, CDR1 is LNHNV, CDR2 YYDKDF (reference sequence). The CDR3 DNA is TGTGCCACCGACAGCTACACCTTC. Translation: CATDSYTF.

The DNA for the CDR3 is TGTGCCAGCAGTGGGACTAGACACAATGAGCAGTTCTTC. It translates to CASSGTRHNEQFF. The chain is built from TRBV2 and TRBJ2-1; 7 bases are a match to TRBD2. CDR3 length equals 13 residues. Germline CDR1 and CDR2: SNHLY and FYNNEI. The trim removed 4 bases at V and 5 bases at J, leaving 2 bases unmatched.

A single count supports this clone. In nucleotides, the CDR3 is TGTGCCAGCATTGGGCTAGCGGGAGTAAATGAGCAGTTCTTC. It codes for CASIGLAGVNEQFF. The chain uses TRBV6-6 and TRBJ2-1; 10 bases map to TRBD2. V shed 7 bases, J shed 7 bases, and the junction held 7 bases outside the gene matches. This CDR3 has 14 residues. The germline V gene encodes CDR1 MNHNY and CDR2 SVGAGI (reference sequence).

The chain couples TRBV7-9 to TRBJ1-4; tentatively, D is TRBD1 (5 bases). The V and J ends lost 5 bases and 8 bases respectively, with 15 bases between them. The CDR3 contains 14 residues. CDR1 is SEHNR, CDR2 FQNEAQ, per germline (reference sequence). The DNA of the CDR3 is TGTGCCAGCAGCCCTCTTTTGGGGCGGGAAAAACTGTTTTTT. Protein sequence: CASSPLLGREKLFF.

The V gene is TRBV7-2, the J gene TRBJ2-2; 11 bases align to TRBD1. The germline CDR1 and CDR2 sequences are SGHTA and FQGNSA. J lost 4 bases, V lost 10 bases, and 8 bases had no gene match. This CDR3 is 15 amino acids long. In nucleotides, the CDR3 is TGTGCCATCGTGCGGGGGACAGGGGGCACCGGGGAGCTGTTTTTT. Translated: CAIVRGTGGTGELFF.

The V gene is TRBV9, the J gene TRBJ2-1, with 8 bases aligning to TRBD1. Germline V gene data show CDR1 as SGDLS and CDR2 as YYNGEE. The CDR3 totals 17 residues. Trimming removed 4 bases from V and 8 bases from J; junction bases left unmatched: 17. The CDR3 sequence is CASSPWTGWGRADEQFF. CDR3 bases: TGTGCCAGCAGCCCATGGACAGGGTGGGGCCGAGCCGATGAGCAGTTCTTC.

The rearrangement links TRBV18 to TRBJ1-1, with 9 bases identical to TRBD1. The CDR3 is 17 residues long. The V segment lost 4 bases and the J segment 2 bases; nucleotides outside the gene matches: 11. Per germline, CDR1 KGHSH and CDR2 LQKENI. The CDR3 here is CASSQLGGDRVNTEAFF. In nucleotides, the CDR3 is TGTGCCAGCTCACAGCTGGGGGGGGACAGGGTAAACACTGAAGCTTTCTTT.

This chain connects TRBV11-1 to TRBJ2-3; weak D call: TRBD2 (6 bases). The CDR3 runs 16 residues. Germline CDR1 reads SGHAT; CDR2 reads FQDESV (reference sequence). V lost 4 bases and J lost 2, with 16 bases in between. DNA of the CDR3: TGTGCCAGCAGCTCAAATAGCGGAACCCTCACAGATACGCAGTATTTT. This encodes CASSSNSGTLTDTQYF.

The CDR3 region has the DNA TGCGCCAGCAGCCCGGGACAGATGAACACCGGGGAGCTGTTTTTT. Protein sequence: CASSPGQMNTGELFF. This chain links TRBV4-1 with TRBJ2-2, with TRBD1 matching 7 bases. Germline loops: CDR1 MGHRA, CDR2 YSYEKL. J lost 1 base, V lost 4 bases, and 3 bases had no gene match. The length of the CDR3 is 15 residues.

This clone showed up just a few times. V and J are TRBV2 and TRBJ2-1, with no clear D. The CDR3 is 11 residues long. CDR1 and CDR2 from the germline V gene are SNHLY and FYNNEI. With 5 bases removed from V and 8 bases from J, the gap between germline ends came to 7 bases. CDR3 region: CASSQGHEQFF. The CDR3 DNA reads TGTGCCAGCAGTCAAGGGCATGAGCAGTTCTTC.

The chain couples TRBV19 to TRBJ2-3; tentative D call: TRBD1 (6 bases). The CDR3 contains 16 residues. Germline loops: CDR1 LNHDA, CDR2 SQIVND (reference sequence). V lost 1 base and J lost 3, with 14 bases in between. The CDR3 DNA reads as TGTGCCAGTAGTATAGGACAGGTGAGAGGGACAGATACGCAGTATTTT. Its translation is CASSIGQVRGTDTQYF.

The rearrangement uses TRBV7-8 and TRBJ2-2, with TRBD2 matching 7 bases. The germline V gene has CDR1 SGHVS and CDR2 FQNEAQ. V was pared by 5 bases and J by 1 base, with 7 bases of the junction left unmatched. The CDR3 is 16 residues long. Here the CDR3 DNA reads TGTGCCAGCAGCCCCCCGGGACTACTGAACACCGGGGAGCTGTTTTTT. Protein: CASSPPGLLNTGELFF.

This clone was recorded only once. V and J are TRBV6-1 and TRBJ2-7, with D possibly being TRBD1 (6 bases). This CDR3 is built from 12 residues. V lost 5 bases and J lost 7, with 12 bases in between. CDR1 and CDR2 (germline): MNHNS, SASEGT. CDR3 protein: CASSPQGLEQYF. The CDR3 DNA is TGTGCCAGCAGTCCCCAGGGGCTTGAGCAGTACTTC.

This clone was seen only a few times. The chain links TRBV28 to TRBJ2-2, with D unclear. The ends were cut back, 4 bases at V and 6 bases at J, with 3 bases in the middle. CDR1 is MDHEN and CDR2 is SYDVKM in the germline V gene. This CDR3 has 11 amino acids. CDR3 sequence: CASSSSGELFF. The CDR3 DNA is TGTGCCAGCAGTTCGTCCGGGGAGCTGTTTTTT.

The V gene is TRBV10-3, the J gene TRBJ1-2; the D gene is possibly TRBD1 (6 bases). CDR1 and CDR2 from the germline V gene are ENHRY and SYGVKD. This CDR3 contains 14 residues. V lost 5 bases, J lost 7 bases, and 17 bases lay in between. The CDR3: CAISSGTGSLGYTF. The CDR3, as DNA: TGTGCCATCAGTTCCGGCACAGGGTCTCTTGGCTACACCTTC.

CDR3: CASSPPPENTEAFF. The CDR3 bases are TGTGCCAGCAGCCCCCCACCAGAGAACACTGAAGCTTTCTTT. The chain has TRBV5-5 and TRBJ1-1; no clear D. CDR3 length: 14 amino acids. Looked up from germline, CDR1 is SGHKS and CDR2 is YYEKEE (reference sequence). V shed 4 bases and J shed 1 base, with 11 bases lying between them.

This clone occurred a few times. The chain has TRBV9 and TRBJ2-1; 13 positions match TRBD2. Germline CDR1 and CDR2: SGDLS and YYNGEE. The CDR3 totals 15 residues. Unmatched junction bases numbered 7, after V lost 3 bases and J lost 10 bases. CDR3 sequence (DNA): TGTGCCAGCAGCGCCCCGGGACTAGCGGGAAACGAGCAGTTCTTC. Its protein is CASSAPGLAGNEQFF.

V and J are TRBV7-3 and TRBJ2-2; D perhaps matches TRBD2 (6 bases). Trimming took off 7 bases at V and 7 bases at J, with 13 bases between the two ends. Germline CDR1 and CDR2: SGHTA and FQGTGA. The CDR3 covers 13 residues. As DNA, the CDR3 is TGTGCCAGCACCCCCGGACTAAACGGGGAGCTGTTTTTT. Its protein product is CASTPGLNGELFF.

The rearrangement uses TRBV5-8 and TRBJ2-1; 7 bases agree with TRBD1. V shed 5 bases and J 0 bases; nucleotides not matched to a gene: 11. Germline loops: CDR1 SGHTS, CDR2 YDEGEE. The CDR3 has 17 amino acids. CDR3 in DNA: TGTGCCAGCAGGCTGATAGGGGGCTTGAGCTCCTACAATGAGCAGTTCTTC. Translated: CASRLIGGLSSYNEQFF.